These 5 T cell receptor beta chains were sequenced from one sample in a study of CD8+ T cells in alopecia areata. Extraction and reverse transcription of RNA yielded cDNA as the sequencing template. Produced via immunoSEQ multiplex PCR; TCRdb's table is partial and in-frame only. This sample has under 200,000 clones; 55% to 75% occur once, and the top ten carry 0.91%. Treatment specified: oral pan-JAK inhibitor, 5-10 mg twice daily. The specimen comprised CD4+ T cells sorted from blood, sampled at week 4, from a patient treated with tofacitinib. These receptors were obtained from a human donor with alopecia areata.

The CDR3 here is CAWSRGADPDEQFF. The CDR3 DNA reads TGTGCCTGGAGTAGGGGGGCCGATCCCGATGAGCAGTTCTTC. This rearrangement joins TRBV30 to TRBJ2-1; TRBD1 or TRBD2 may be the D gene (6 bases each). From germline, CDR1 is GTSNPN and CDR2 SVGIG (reference sequence). Deletions cut 2 bases from V and 8 bases from J, with 16 bases between. The CDR3 is 14 amino acids.

The genes are TRBV30 and TRBJ2-3; a weak D match, TRBD2 (5 bases). V was pared by 4 bases and J by 4 bases, with 9 bases between. The germline CDR1 and CDR2 sequences are GTSNPN and SVGIG (reference sequence). There are 12 residues in the CDR3. The CDR3 region is CAWKGSPDTQYF. CDR3 nucleotide sequence: TGTGCCTGGAAAGGGAGTCCAGATACGCAGTATTTT. Using reference TRBV30 and TRBJ2-3 for the parts outside the CDR3, the full variable domain is SQTIHQWPATLVQPVGSPLSLECTVEGTSNPNLYWYRQAAGRGLQLLFYSVGIGQISSEVPQNLSASRPQDRQFILSSKKLLLSDSGFYLCAWKGSPDTQYFGPGTRLTVL.

J is TRBJ2-2 and V is TRBV7-9, with no clear D. V was pared by 1 base and J by 7 bases, with 10 bases between. The CDR3 is made up of 14 amino acids. CDR1 is SEHNR, CDR2 FQNEAQ, per germline (reference sequence). The CDR3 loop reads CASSLGQPYGELFF. The DNA for the CDR3 is TGTGCCAGCAGCTTAGGGCAACCCTACGGGGAGCTGTTTTTT.

The chain joins TRBV29-1 to TRBJ1-1, with TRBD1 matching 8 bases. This CDR3 contains 14 residues. Germline CDR1 and CDR2: SQVTM and ANQGSEA. V trimming: 4 bases; J trimming: 1 base; junction bases outside the gene matches: 5. CDR3 sequence (DNA): TGCAGCGTTGGGCCCGGGACAGGGAACACTGAAGCTTTCTTT. This gives the protein CSVGPGTGNTEAFF.

In this sample, this clone turned up a few times. This CDR3 is CSAGRLQETQYF. CDR3 bases: TGCAGCGCCGGTCGGTTACAAGAGACCCAGTACTTC. V usage is TRBV29-1 and J usage is TRBJ2-5, with D hard to call. Germline CDR1 is SQVTM and CDR2 is ANQGSEA. This CDR3 has 12 amino acids. Trimming took off 7 bases at V and 2 bases at J, with 11 bases between the two ends.